This note documents a single T cell receptor (beta chain) sequence. The target of this receptor is not known. No quality values exist for individual bases; no much larger clone is one base distant. TCRbeta CDR3 regions were amplified from genomic DNA using the immunoSEQ Assay, a bias-controlled multiplex PCR. Concerning the study's data processing: The number of nucleated cells in each sample was estimated by amplification of reference gene primers within the assay. To quantify the absolute abundance of each unique TCRbeta CDR3 rearrangement, sequence reads were collapsed and filtered. For each sample, productive Simpson clonality was calculated as the square root of Simpson's diversity index across productive rearrangements. TCRdb's version of the immuneACCESS table is confined to in-frame rearrangements and falls short of the full clone set. An unresolved V gene accounts for under half of the shortfall where checked; the remainder is of unknown origin. V and J calls and clone size are copied from that table; D and trimming were computed from the DNA. The sample table records about 330,000 clones; about nine tenths of these occur just once. 9.9% of the sample belongs to the ten largest clones.

At one collaborating source in Seattle, patients were enrolled during active infection and were followed longitudinally through the course of disease. Whole blood was collected in K2EDTA tubes by collaborating institutions according to the institutions' own protocols. For TCRbeta analysis, collaborator samples were shipped as frozen whole blood, as isolated PBMCs, or as DNA extracted from either sample type. The data stem from a study of blood T cell repertoires in COVID-19 (dated by TCRdb to 2020 to 2021). For the study in its entirety: Collaborator samples came from the United States, Italy and Spain and covered acute and convalescent phases of COVID-19. The material from the prospective study consisted of cDNA or gDNA derived from T cells, B-cell-depleted T cells, or PBMCs. The dataset comprised deeply sampled blood TCRbeta repertoires from subjects exposed to, actively infected with, or recovered from COVID-19. The repertoires were made available in a free public database intended to serve as a resource for research on the immune response to SARS-CoV-2. Samples came from the ongoing ImmuneRACE study (first 160 participants) plus 1,254 subjects from 6 global collaborators. The sample metadata nearly always contained a de-identified subject ID, COVID-19 status, age in years and sex. Where available, HLA class I and class II types were taken from metadata supplied by the sample provider and were not determined by assay-based typing.

V drops 4 bases and J drops 3 bases, leaving 13 bases in between. CDR1 is given as SGHTA and CDR2 as FQGNSA, both from the germline V gene. The CDR3 has 14 amino acids, counting the end cysteine and phenylalanine. Only the CDR3 DNA is retained, 42 bases long and in frame from the first base. Results and caveats for the whole study, not just this receptor: How much clinical and demographic metadata was included differed by source and by participant, and the metadata was provided uncurated.

The sequence was obtained from a man aged 25 to 40 with COVID-19, enrolled during active disease. Sequencing input: peripheral blood. The rearranged chain carries TRBV7-2 and TRBJ2-7; confidence is insufficient to name the D gene. The CDR3 protein: CASSSRSNHYEQYF. The DNA reads TGTGCCAGCAGCTCCCGGAGCAATCACTACGAGCAGTACTTC.